These 14 T cell receptor beta chains were all obtained from the same sample, sequenced in a study of blood T cell repertoires in COVID-19 (TCRdb year 2020). The library was built by means of the immunoSEQ multiplex PCR assay. This immuneACCESS table, as held by TCRdb, lists in-frame sequences with V and J called but not all clones. Of the missing ones, under half trace to an unresolved V gene in checked studies; the others have no known cause. The sample table contains approximately 130,000 clones; only one count was recorded for more than 70% of them. Clones ranked in the top ten supply roughly 4% of the sample. The sequenced material came from peripheral blood. The source is a human donor in a cohort sampled during active COVID-19.

This chain links TRBV30 with TRBJ2-3; 14 nucleotides match TRBD2. The CDR3 spans 14 residues. The germline V gene encodes CDR1 GTSNPN and CDR2 SVGIG (reference sequence). The J segment lost 1 base and the V segment lost 7 bases, leaving 1 base of the junction unmatched. Here the CDR3 DNA reads TGTGCCTCGACTAGCGGGGGGGGCACAGATACGCAGTATTTT. Its translation: CASTSGGGTDTQYF.

The rearrangement links TRBV2 to TRBJ2-1; 10 bases fit TRBD2. Germline V CDR1 and CDR2: SNHLY, FYNNEI. The trim removed 6 bases at V and 5 bases at J, leaving 10 bases unmatched. The CDR3 totals 16 residues. The CDR3 region has the DNA TGTGCCAGCAGGCTTGAAAGCGGGGGGGCAGACAATGAGCAGTTCTTC. Protein sequence: CASRLESGGADNEQFF.

The V call is TRBV27, the J call TRBJ2-7, with D tentatively TRBD2 (5 bases). The germline gives CDR1 MNHEY, CDR2 SMNVEV (reference sequence). This CDR3 has 17 residues. Trimming shortened V by 6 bases and J by 2 bases, and 23 bases separated the two germline ends. The CDR3 DNA reads as TGTGCCAGCAGCCCGGGTTCGGGGTCAATTGACACCTACGAGCAGTACGTC. Translating gives CASSPGSGSIDTYEQYV.

This rearrangement joins TRBV4-1 to TRBJ2-5, with D possibly TRBD2 on 5 matching bases. Germline V gene lookup returns CDR1 MGHRA and CDR2 YSYEKL. The CDR3 spans 17 residues. Between the trimmed V and J ends, which lost 2 bases and 1 base, there was a span of 17 bases. The CDR3 sequence: CASSQNPPTAAQETQYF. CDR3 nucleotides: TGCGCCAGCAGCCAAAATCCCCCTACAGCGGCCCAAGAGACCCAGTACTTC.

This chain links TRBV7-2 with TRBJ2-5; the D is unclear. CDR3 length: 15 residues. Germline V lookup: CDR1 SGHTA, CDR2 FQGNSA. Trimming took 5 bases from V and 5 from J, leaving 18 bases between them. The DNA for the CDR3 is TGTGCCAGCAGCCAGACTCGTGTGGCTCGCGAGACCCAGTACTTC. Amino acid sequence: CASSQTRVARETQYF.

This rearrangement joins TRBV27 to TRBJ1-2, with 9 bases aligning to TRBD1. The junction had 27 bases not matched to a gene; V was cut back by 5 bases and J by 5 bases. Germline V gives CDR1 MNHEY, CDR2 SMNVEV (reference sequence). The CDR3 covers 21 residues. The CDR3 reads CASSGEIPRDRALNIRYGYTF. The CDR3 DNA sequence: TGTGCCAGCAGTGGCGAAATACCCCGGGACAGGGCTCTTAATATACGGTATGGCTACACCTTC.

This clone appeared a single time. The chain carries TRBV6-2 or TRBV6-3 and TRBJ2-5; D not resolved. The CDR3 loop spans 12 amino acids. The V and J ends lost 6 bases and 7 bases respectively, with 12 bases between them. Germline values: CDR1 MNHEY, CDR2 SVGEGT. In nucleotides, the CDR3 is TGTGCCAGCAGCCGACCCGCGGTGACCCAGTACTTC. This translates into CASSRPAVTQYF.

The chain employs TRBV13 and TRBJ2-7; possible D gene TRBD2, 5 bases. Trimming left V 4 bases short and J 3 bases short, with 16 bases between. This CDR3 has 15 residues. Germline V lookup: CDR1 PRHDT, CDR2 FYEKMQ (reference sequence). CDR3 sequence (DNA): TGTGCCAGCAGCTCCGGACGGGGAGTGGGCTACGAGCAGTACGTC. This encodes CASSSGRGVGYEQYV.

This chain joins TRBV7-2 and TRBJ1-1; a weak D match, TRBD1 (5 bases). The germline CDR1 and CDR2 sequences are SGHTA and FQGNSA. Trimming pared 6 bases from V and 1 base from J, leaving 15 bases between. This CDR3 has 15 amino acids. The CDR3 sequence: CASSSIQGWNTEAFF. CDR3 bases: TGTGCCAGCAGTTCCATCCAGGGATGGAACACTGAAGCTTTCTTT.

The V gene is TRBV6-5, the J gene TRBJ1-1; D may be TRBD1 (6 bases). Per the germline V gene, CDR1 is MNHEY and CDR2 is SVGAGI. The V gene lost 6 bases and the J gene lost 0 bases, with 14 bases spanning the gap. CDR3 size: 15 residues. This chain's CDR3 is CASSRGGRMNTEAFF. Written as DNA, the CDR3 is TGTGCCAGCAGCCGCGGGGGCCGGATGAACACTGAAGCTTTCTTT.

CDR3 sequence reads: CASSDRDYGYTF. The CDR3 DNA reads TGTGCCAGCAGCGACAGGGACTATGGCTACACCTTC. The rearrangement uses TRBV6-5 and TRBJ1-2, with 7 bases matching TRBD1. CDR3 length: 12 residues. Germline CDR1 is MNHEY and CDR2 is SVGAGI. V lost 6 bases, J lost 3 bases, and 1 base stayed unmatched.

CDR3 DNA: TGTGCCAGTAGTACGACAGGGGTTGTTAATCAGCCCCAGCATTTT. It is translated as CASSTTGVVNQPQHF. V gene TRBV19 combines with J gene TRBJ1-5, with TRBD1 matching 8 bases. J gave up 4 bases and V 4 bases, and 6 bases lay outside the gene matches. There are 15 residues in the CDR3. CDR1 and CDR2 from the germline V gene are LNHDA and SQIVND (reference sequence).

CDR3 nucleotides: TGTGCCAGCAGCCCCGGGCAGGGAATTCAGACCCAGTACTTC. Amino acid sequence: CASSPGQGIQTQYF. The gene calls are TRBV6-5 and TRBJ2-5; D is possibly TRBD1 (5 bases). V lost 6 bases, J lost 6 bases, and 17 bases lay in between. This CDR3 spans 14 amino acids. Germline CDR1 is MNHEY and CDR2 is SVGAGI.

V gene TRBV7-9 combines with J gene TRBJ1-2; TRBD1 matches at 7 bases. CDR3 length: 15 amino acids. Germline V gene sequence: CDR1 SEHNR, CDR2 FQNEAQ (reference sequence). The junction had 7 bases not matched to a gene; V was cut back by 1 base and J by 5 bases. The CDR3 loop is CASSLGEGADYGYTF. The CDR3 bases are TGTGCCAGCAGCTTAGGAGAGGGGGCGGATTATGGCTACACCTTC.